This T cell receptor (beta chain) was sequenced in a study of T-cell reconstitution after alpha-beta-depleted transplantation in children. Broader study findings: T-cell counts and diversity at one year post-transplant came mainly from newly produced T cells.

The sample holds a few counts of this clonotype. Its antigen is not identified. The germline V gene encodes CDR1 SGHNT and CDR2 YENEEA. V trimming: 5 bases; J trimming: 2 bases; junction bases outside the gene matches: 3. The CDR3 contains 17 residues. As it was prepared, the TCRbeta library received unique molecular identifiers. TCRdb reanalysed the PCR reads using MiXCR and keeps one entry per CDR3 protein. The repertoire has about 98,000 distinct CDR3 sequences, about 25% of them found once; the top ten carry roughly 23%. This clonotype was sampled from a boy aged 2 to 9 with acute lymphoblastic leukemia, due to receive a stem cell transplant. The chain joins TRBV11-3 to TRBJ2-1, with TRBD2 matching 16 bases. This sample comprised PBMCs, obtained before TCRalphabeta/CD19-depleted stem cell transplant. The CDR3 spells CASSPGLAGGPYNEQFF. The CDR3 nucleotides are TGTGCCAGCAGCCCGGGACTAGCGGGAGGGCCCTACAATGAGCAGTTCTTC.